This T cell receptor beta chain was profiled in a study of immune characterization of retroperitoneal liposarcoma. TCRdb reprocessed the PCR reads with MiXCR, giving one entry per CDR3 protein. The data contain several thousand distinct CDR3 sequences, roughly two fifths of them seen just once; the ten biggest clones take up 14% to 15%. J lost 7 bases, V lost 3 bases, and 8 bases had no gene match. Germline lookup yields CDR1 SGHTA and CDR2 FQGNSA. The CDR3 runs to 15 residues. The rearrangement uses TRBV7-2 and TRBJ2-7; 11 positions agree with TRBD2. Sequenced sample: tumor tissue. The source of this sequence is a male donor with retroperitoneal liposarcoma. The CDR3: CASSFGTSGISEQYF. The CDR3 DNA is TGTGCCAGCAGCTTCGGGACTAGCGGTATATCTGAGCAGTACTTC. Full variable domain (outside the CDR3, taken from reference TRBV7-2 and TRBJ2-7): GAGVSQSPSNKVTEKGKDVELRCDPISGHTALYWYRQSLGQGLEFLIYFQGNSAPDKSGLPSDRFSAERTGGSVSTLTIQRTQQEDSAVYLCASSFGTSGISEQYFGPGTRLTVT.